Sequencing of this T cell receptor (beta chain) was carried out in a study of Ad26.COV2.S vaccination and SARS-CoV-2 variants. V lost 1 base to trimming and J lost 2 bases; unmatched junction nucleotides: 2. The CDR3 is 15 residues long. Germline V gives CDR1 SSHAT, CDR2 FNYEAQ (reference sequence). Profiling relied on immunoSEQ multiplex PCR, and the TCRdb table lists in-frame clones only, not all of them. Of over 85,000 clones in the sample, 80% were seen once. Overall study findings and caveats: With respect to non-spike TCR breadth, vaccine and placebo recipients were similar.

To note about this clone: What it recognizes is unknown.

The rearrangement joins TRBV7-7 to TRBJ2-3, with 8 bases that match TRBD2. The starting material was peripheral blood, obtained after recovery from COVID-19. This TCR was sampled from a human donor who had recovered from COVID-19. The CDR3 DNA sequence: TGTGCCAGCAGCTTAGACGGGGGGGCCACAGATACGCAGTATTTT. It yields the protein CASSLDGGATDTQYF.